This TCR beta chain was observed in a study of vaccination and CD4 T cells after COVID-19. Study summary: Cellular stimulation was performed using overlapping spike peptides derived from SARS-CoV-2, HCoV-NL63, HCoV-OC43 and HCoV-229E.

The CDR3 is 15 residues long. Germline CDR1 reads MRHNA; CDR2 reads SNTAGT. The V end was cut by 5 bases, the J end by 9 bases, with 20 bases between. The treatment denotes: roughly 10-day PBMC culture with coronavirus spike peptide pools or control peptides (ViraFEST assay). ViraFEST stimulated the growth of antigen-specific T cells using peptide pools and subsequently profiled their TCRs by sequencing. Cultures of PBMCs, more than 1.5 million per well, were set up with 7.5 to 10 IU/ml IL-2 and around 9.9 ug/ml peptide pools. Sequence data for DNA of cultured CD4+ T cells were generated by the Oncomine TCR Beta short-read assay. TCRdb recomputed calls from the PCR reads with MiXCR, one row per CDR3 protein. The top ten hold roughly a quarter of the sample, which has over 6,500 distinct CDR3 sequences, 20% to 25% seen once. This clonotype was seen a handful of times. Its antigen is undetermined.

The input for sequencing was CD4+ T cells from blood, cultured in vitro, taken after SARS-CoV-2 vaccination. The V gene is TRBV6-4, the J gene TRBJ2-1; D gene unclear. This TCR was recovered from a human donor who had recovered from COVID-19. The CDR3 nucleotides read TGTGCCAGCAGTCGAGTGGGCGGCAGCCAAGGTGAGCAGTTCTTC. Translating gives CASSRVGGSQGEQFF.